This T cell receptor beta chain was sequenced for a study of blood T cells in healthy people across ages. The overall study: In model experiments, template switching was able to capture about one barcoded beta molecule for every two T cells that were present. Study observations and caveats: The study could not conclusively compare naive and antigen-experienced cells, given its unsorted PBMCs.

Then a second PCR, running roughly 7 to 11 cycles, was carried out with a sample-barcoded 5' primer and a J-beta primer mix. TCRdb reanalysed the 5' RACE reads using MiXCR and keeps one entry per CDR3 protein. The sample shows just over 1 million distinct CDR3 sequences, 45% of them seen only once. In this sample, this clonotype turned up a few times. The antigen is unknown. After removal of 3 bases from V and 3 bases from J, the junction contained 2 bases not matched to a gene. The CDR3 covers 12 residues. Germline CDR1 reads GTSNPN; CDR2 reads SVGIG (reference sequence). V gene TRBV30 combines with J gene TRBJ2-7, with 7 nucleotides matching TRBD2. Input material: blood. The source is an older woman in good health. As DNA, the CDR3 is TGTGCCTGGAGGGCTAGCGGCTACGAGCAGTACTTC. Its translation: CAWRASGYEQYF. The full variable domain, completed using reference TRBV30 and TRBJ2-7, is SQTIHQWPATLVQPVGSPLSLECTVEGTSNPNLYWYRQAAGRGLQLLFYSVGIGQISSEVPQNLSASRPQDRQFILSSKKLLLSDSGFYLCAWRASGYEQYFGPGTRLTVT.